A selection of T cell receptor beta chains follows, all from one sample in a study of response to subunit inactivated influenza vaccine. One entry per CDR3 protein, called by TCRdb with MiXCR from the RT-PCR reads. The table lists about 500,000 distinct CDR3 sequences, approximately 16% of them singletons. Sequencing was performed on CD4+ T cells sorted from PBMCs, taken roughly 24 months after vaccination. The receptors were gathered from a man in his fifties or sixties who received an inactivated influenza vaccine. The CDR3 runs from the conserved cysteine through the conserved F or W. Size is stated for part of the rows, as once, few or many counts, or as a class when the clone is expanded.

TRBJ2-7,-,TRBV7-2,CASSLFAKGYEQYF
TRBJ2-2,few,TRBV4-3,CASSQDPVAGPNTGELFF
TRBJ2-2,-,TRBV30,CAWSVPASQTGELFF
TRBJ1-1,-,TRBV5-4,CASTQGGRNTEAFF
TRBJ2-7,few,TRBV7-2,CASSLAVHYEQYF
TRBJ2-1,many,TRBV5-1,CASSPQAGLNNEQFF
TRBJ1-1,-,TRBV7-3,CASSLSPGGITEAFF
TRBJ2-2,few,TRBV4-2,CASSPPRGANTGELFF
TRBJ1-2,few,TRBV5-5,CASSPTRTGWYGYTF
TRBJ2-7,few,TRBV20-1,CSARAVGVAGGDNEQYF
TRBJ2-1,many,TRBV11-2,CASSTQIAGAVERLNEQFF
TRBJ1-6,few,TRBV4-2,CASSQDKGIYSPLHF
TRBJ1-3,-,TRBV3-1,CASSLWGGNSGNTIYF
TRBJ2-3,-,TRBV12-3/TRBV12-4,CASILRGGLTDTQYF
TRBJ2-5,-,TRBV20-1,CSARIHSIEETQYF
TRBJ2-1,-,TRBV29-1,CSVEDRGGEQFF
TRBJ2-1,few,TRBV12-3/TRBV12-4,CASSFRAGNEQFF
TRBJ2-7,-,TRBV21-1,CASTHPPGQASYEQYF
TRBJ1-6,-,TRBV28,CATGQGPSPLHF
TRBJ1-5,-,TRBV28,CASFKNRDIQPQHF
TRBJ1-1,many,TRBV5-1,CASSLGPNAEAFF
TRBJ2-5,few,TRBV19,CASTSSPGTGRYF